The rows below give T cell receptor beta chains drawn from one sample of a study of blood T cells in healthy people across ages. MiXCR, applied by TCRdb to the 5' RACE reads, yields one record per CDR3 protein. The sample holds 850,000 to 1,100,000 distinct CDR3 sequences, less than 45% seen once. The sequenced sample consisted of blood. The receptors were sampled from a man aged 18 to 30 in good health. CDR3s include the opening cysteine and the closing phenylalanine or tryptophan. A D gene is named only where the DNA matches it firmly. Clone sizes are given selectively: once, few, many, or a class where the clone is expanded.

v_gene	abundance	j_gene	d_gene	CDR3aa	CDR3nt
TRBV11-2	few	TRBJ2-7	.	CASSPAGWTYEQYF	TGTGCCAGCAGCCCCGCGGGCTGGACGTACGAGCAGTACTTC
TRBV14	.	TRBJ1-2	.	CASGQEKVETRNYGYTF	TGTGCCAGCGGCCAAGAAAAGGTAGAAACTCGTAACTATGGCTACACCTTC
TRBV5-1	many	TRBJ2-5	.	CASSYGQTEQYF	TGTGCCAGCAGTTACGGGCAGACAGAGCAGTACTTC
TRBV7-9	few	TRBJ2-1	.	CASSPTVHEQFF	TGTGCCAGCAGCCCTACAGTGCATGAGCAGTTCTTC
TRBV30	.	TRBJ2-1	TRBD2	CARFRLAGDNEQFF	TGTGCCCGCTTTAGACTAGCGGGGGACAATGAGCAGTTCTTC
TRBV29-1	.	TRBJ2-5	.	CSVELGIQETQYF	TGCAGCGTTGAGCTGGGCATCCAAGAGACCCAGTACTTC
TRBV28	few	TRBJ2-5	TRBD1	CASSPTGTVYQETQYF	TGTGCCAGCAGTCCAACCGGGACAGTGTACCAAGAGACCCAGTACTTC
TRBV7-8	few	TRBJ2-7	.	CASSLRGDSTHYEQYF	TGTGCCAGCAGCTTAAGGGGGGATTCAACGCACTACGAGCAGTACTTC
TRBV4-3	few	TRBJ2-1	TRBD1	CASSGTSGTGTYNEQFF	TGCGCCAGCAGTGGAACCTCCGGGACAGGGACCTACAATGAGCAGTTCTTC
TRBV6-2/TRBV6-3	.	TRBJ1-2	TRBD1	CASGQQGAIGGYTF	TGTGCCAGCGGCCAACAGGGGGCGATTGGTGGCTACACCTTC
TRBV7-9	.	TRBJ1-1	TRBD1	CASSYYSGTGLPGAFF	TGTGCCAGCAGCTACTACTCCGGGACAGGGCTACCGGGAGCTTTCTTT
TRBV5-6	few	TRBJ1-2	.	CASSLAGRPTF	TGTGCCAGCAGCTTGGCTGGCAGGCCCACCTTC
TRBV10-3	.	TRBJ2-3	.	CAVSESTGTDTQYF	TGTGCCGTCAGTGAGTCGACGGGCACAGATACGCAGTATTTT
TRBV19	.	TRBJ1-1	.	CASSIDLLRSSEAFF	TGTGCCAGTAGTATAGATCTATTGAGATCTTCTGAAGCTTTCTTT